This T cell receptor beta chain was recorded in a study of blood T cell repertoires in COVID-19. Germline assignment: CDR1 LGHDT and CDR2 YNNKEL (reference sequence). This CDR3 region has 14 residues. Trimming removed 1 base from V and 1 base from J, with 7 bases in between. Some clones are missing from TCRdb's copy, which holds only in-frame ones; the method was immunoSEQ multiplex PCR. The sample lists about 330,000 clones, about 90% occurring once. V and J are TRBV3-1 (or the pseudogene TRBV3-2) and TRBJ2-5; possibly TRBD1 for D (6 bases). The source is a man aged 30 to 45 who had recovered from COVID-19. The sequenced material came from PBMCs or T cells enriched from blood (not recorded which). The DNA of the CDR3 is TGTGCCAGCAGCCAAGGACAGGCCCAAGAGACCCAGTACTTC. This gives the protein CASSQGQAQETQYF.